A single sample is the source of the 21 T cell receptor beta chains below, sequenced in a study of Graves' ophthalmopathy and Graves' hyperthyroidism. Using RNA transcripts, the TCR beta CDR3 regions were amplified. Amplification began with first-round RT-PCR using HTBI primers, then second-round multiplex PCR was performed. TCRdb re-derived calls from the multiplex PCR reads in MiXCR, one entry per CDR3 protein. The sample holds approximately 210,000 distinct CDR3 sequences, approximately 28% seen once. Specimen: peripheral blood. The receptors derive from a man aged 50 or older with Graves' ophthalmopathy.

This clonotype was detected many times. J is TRBJ1-2 and V is TRBV4-1; D ambiguous. This CDR3 has 17 residues. The V end lost 4 bases, the J end lost 2 bases, and 20 bases lay between the germline ends. Germline CDR1 reads MGHRA; CDR2 reads YSYEKL. The CDR3 sequence is CASSRGLDPLMNYGYTF. CDR3 sequence (DNA): TGCGCCAGCAGCCGTGGACTGGACCCCCTAATGAACTATGGCTACACCTTC.

Many counts were recorded for this clonotype. This chain uses TRBV20-1 with TRBJ2-7; D unresolved. Germline values: CDR1 DFQATT, CDR2 SNEGSKA (reference sequence). V was trimmed by 3 bases and J by 3 bases, leaving 6 bases between them. The CDR3 runs to 11 residues. DNA of the CDR3: TGCAGTGCTAGGGGCGTCTACGAGCAGTACTTC. Amino acid sequence: CSARGVYEQYF.

This clonotype has ten or more counts. The rearrangement links TRBV6-2 or TRBV6-3 to TRBJ1-5; the match to TRBD1 covers 9 bases. After removal of 2 bases from V and 9 bases from J, the junction contained 8 bases not matched to a gene. The CDR3 sequence is 15 residues long. Germline assignment: CDR1 MNHEY and CDR2 SVGEGT. Here the CDR3 DNA reads TGTGCCAGCAGTTACGGGGACAGGGCGTCCTGGCCCCAGCATTTT. The encoded protein is CASSYGDRASWPQHF.

The gene calls are TRBV12-5 and TRBJ1-2; TRBD1 might be the D (5 bases). CDR1 and CDR2 (germline): LGHNT, FRNRAP. The length of the CDR3 is 12 residues. In nucleotides, the CDR3 is TGTGCCCTGCACGCCATGGGGGGAGGCTACACCTTC. Translating it yields CALHAMGGGYTF.

Many counts were recorded for this clonotype. The rearrangement links TRBV6-2 or TRBV6-3 to TRBJ2-4; tentatively, D is TRBD1 (9 bases). There are 20 residues in the CDR3. The V end lost 6 bases, the J end lost 1 base, and 28 bases lay between the germline ends. CDR1 is MNHEY and CDR2 is SVGEGT in the germline V gene. The CDR3 protein is CASSLAGGQGVIGAKNIQYF. CDR3 nucleotide sequence: TGTGCCAGCAGCCTCGCGGGGGGACAGGGTGTCATAGGGGCCAAAAACATTCAGTACTTC.

This clonotype was observed a handful of times. The gene calls are TRBV4-1 and TRBJ2-5; D is uncertain. The CDR3 sequence is 14 residues long. Trimming cost V 5 bases and J 1 base, with 11 bases left between them. Per germline, CDR1 MGHRA and CDR2 YSYEKL. The CDR3 sequence: CASSRYSFQETQYF. The CDR3 DNA is TGCGCCAGCAGCAGGTACAGCTTCCAAGAGACCCAGTACTTC.

The table lists this clonotype with many counts. The chain has TRBV29-1 and TRBJ1-1; no reliable D call. This CDR3 has 15 amino acids. Per the germline V gene, CDR1 is SQVTM and CDR2 is ANQGSEA. V was pared by 4 bases and J by 0 bases, with 15 bases between. The CDR3 sequence is CSVVSQIVMNTEAFF. The CDR3 nucleotides are TGCAGCGTTGTCTCACAGATAGTTATGAACACTGAAGCTTTCTTT.

This clonotype came up many times. The chain employs TRBV6-1 and TRBJ1-2, with D perhaps TRBD1 (5 bases). The CDR3 has 13 amino acids. Germline V lookup: CDR1 MNHNS, CDR2 SASEGT. The germline V and J ends were trimmed by 6 bases and 8 bases, with 16 bases remaining between them. The CDR3 sequence is CASRTAKTGGYTF. Here the CDR3 DNA reads TGTGCCAGCAGGACAGCGAAAACGGGGGGCTACACCTTC.

This clonotype was found many times. The rearrangement links TRBV29-1 to TRBJ1-1; D is possibly TRBD1 (6 bases). There are 11 residues in the CDR3. Trimming shortened V by 7 bases and J by 11 bases, and 17 bases separated the two germline ends. Germline values: CDR1 SQVTM, CDR2 ANQGSEA. Here the CDR3 DNA reads TGCAGCGGTCAAGAGGACAGTTCGGCTTTCTTT. This encodes CSGQEDSSAFF. The complete variable domain, with remaining parts taken from reference TRBV29-1 and TRBJ1-1, reads SAVISQKPSRDICQRGTSLTIQCQVDSQVTMMFWYRQQPGQSLTLIATANQGSEATYESGFVIDKFPISRPNLTFSTLTVSNMSPEDSSIYLCSGQEDSSAFFGQGTRLTVV.

There are many counts of this clonotype. The chain has TRBV19 and TRBJ1-1; D unclear. CDR3 length: 13 amino acids. Trimming removed 9 bases at V and 5 bases at J, with 16 bases between. From germline, CDR1 is LNHDA and CDR2 SQIVND (reference sequence). The CDR3 DNA follows: TGTGCCAGCTCGTCGACAACGGAGACTGAAGCTTTCTTT. Translation: CASSSTTETEAFF. Supplemented by reference TRBV19 and TRBJ1-1, the full variable domain reads DGGITQSPKYLFRKEGQNVTLSCEQNLNHDAMYWYRQDPGQGLRLIYYSQIVNDFQKGDIAEGYSVSREKKESFPLTVTSAQKNPTAFYLCASSSTTETEAFFGQGTRLTVV.

This clonotype has ten or more counts. This chain links TRBV19 with TRBJ2-7, with D possibly matching TRBD2 (6 bases). Germline-derived CDR1 and CDR2 are LNHDA and SQIVND (reference sequence). Between the trimmed V and J ends, which lost 3 bases and 2 bases, there was a span of 17 bases. This CDR3 has 16 residues. The CDR3 is CASSITLGGETYEQYF. The CDR3 DNA reads as TGTGCCAGTAGTATCACCCTGGGGGGAGAGACCTACGAGCAGTACTTC.

This clonotype was found many times. CDR3 amino acids: CSAEQTSGGTYEQYF. CDR3 sequence (DNA): TGCAGTGCGGAACAGACTAGCGGGGGGACCTACGAGCAGTACTTC. The chain uses TRBV20-1 and TRBJ2-7; 13 bases are shared with TRBD2. CDR1 DFQATT and CDR2 SNEGSKA come from the germline V gene (reference sequence). This CDR3 comprises 15 residues. The J segment lost 2 bases and the V segment lost 6 bases, leaving 7 bases of the junction unmatched.

The chain uses TRBV14 and TRBJ1-6; D remains unclear. The length of the CDR3 is 14 residues. CDR1 is SGHDN, CDR2 FVKESK, per germline. Trimming cost V 0 bases and J 11 bases, with 11 bases left between them. The DNA for the CDR3 is TGTGCCAGCAGCCAAGATCTTGAGGGAACACCCCTCCACTTT. This codes for CASSQDLEGTPLHF.

The chain couples TRBV12-3 or TRBV12-4 to TRBJ1-3; no clear D. The CDR3 runs 13 residues. V lost 3 bases to trimming and J lost 2 bases, with 5 bases between them. Here the CDR3 DNA reads TGTGCCAGCAGTTTTGCAACTGGAAACACCATATATTTT. It encodes CASSFATGNTIYF.

J is TRBJ1-6 and V is TRBV28; no clear D gene. This CDR3 comprises 16 residues. The ends were cut back, 4 bases at V and 0 bases at J, with 10 bases in the middle. Per the germline V gene, CDR1 is MDHEN and CDR2 is SYDVKM. This chain's CDR3 is CASSSTVSSYNSPLHF. CDR3 sequence (DNA): TGTGCCAGCAGTTCCACAGTTTCCTCCTATAATTCACCCCTCCACTTT.

This clonotype has ten or more counts. V is TRBV4-2 and J is TRBJ2-6; a possible D gene is TRBD2 (7 bases). Trimming cost V 1 base and J 1 base, with 14 bases left between them. Germline CDR1 and CDR2: LGHNA and YNFKEQ. The CDR3 runs 18 residues. The CDR3 DNA reads TGTGCCAGCAGCCAAGGGGACGGGGGGCCTTCTGGGGCCAACGTCCTGACTTTC. Protein product: CASSQGDGGPSGANVLTF.

This clonotype was detected many times. CDR3 protein: CASSMSLAGESEQYF. Here the CDR3 DNA reads TGTGCCAGTAGTATGAGTCTAGCGGGAGAAAGCGAGCAGTACTTC. The V and J genes are TRBV19 and TRBJ2-7; 10 nucleotides match TRBD2. V lost 3 bases and J lost 6; bases outside the gene matches: 8. CDR1 and CDR2 (germline): LNHDA, SQIVND (reference sequence). The CDR3 sequence is 15 residues long.

In DNA, the CDR3 is TGCGCCAGCAGCCCCCGGGGACGGCAGAACACTGAAGCTTTCTTT. Translating gives CASSPRGRQNTEAFF. The V gene is TRBV5-1, the J gene TRBJ1-1, with a possible D match to TRBD1 (5 bases). V lost 4 bases and J lost 1, with 14 bases in between. Germline V CDR1 and CDR2: SGHRS, YFSETQ. CDR3 size: 15 residues. The full variable domain, completed using reference TRBV5-1 and TRBJ1-1, is KAGVTQTPRYLIKTRGQQVTLSCSPISGHRSVSWYQQTPGQGLQFLFEYFSETQRNKGNFPGRFSGRQFSNSRSEMNVSTLELGDSALYLCASSPRGRQNTEAFFGQGTRLTVV.

There are many counts of this clonotype. The CDR3, as DNA: TGTGCCAGCAGCCAAGATCGAAAAGCGGGAAACACCGGGGAGCTGTTTTTT. As protein: CASSQDRKAGNTGELFF. The chain carries TRBV14 and TRBJ2-2, with TRBD2 matching 7 bases. Germline assignment: CDR1 SGHDN and CDR2 FVKESK. Trimming at V came to 0 bases and at J to 2 bases, leaving 6 bases not matched to a gene. CDR3 length equals 17 residues.

This clonotype was counted at least ten times. The chain uses TRBV5-1 and TRBJ2-7, with 12 bases aligning to TRBD2. This CDR3 is built from 17 residues. V was clipped by 4 bases and J by 5 bases; unmatched bases: 13. Germline CDR1 and CDR2: SGHRS and YFSETQ. CDR3 sequence: CASSPVGLAGGYHEQYF. DNA for the CDR3: TGCGCCAGCAGCCCCGTTGGGCTAGCGGGAGGGTACCACGAGCAGTACTTC. The whole variable domain, remainder taken from reference TRBV5-1 and TRBJ2-7, is KAGVTQTPRYLIKTRGQQVTLSCSPISGHRSVSWYQQTPGQGLQFLFEYFSETQRNKGNFPGRFSGRQFSNSRSEMNVSTLELGDSALYLCASSPVGLAGGYHEQYFGPGTRLTVT.

J is TRBJ2-7 and V is TRBV24-1; D gene ambiguous. V lost 1 base to trimming and J lost 9 bases, with 9 bases between them. Germline V gene sequence: CDR1 KGHDR, CDR2 SFDVKD. The CDR3 runs 12 residues. DNA for the CDR3: TGTGCCACCAGTGATTTAACGGCAGTGCAGTACTTC. Translating gives CATSDLTAVQYF.